This is a list of T cell receptor beta chains from one sample in a study of radiation and T cells in renal cell carcinoma. Using immunoSEQ multiplex PCR, the repertoire was profiled, and TCRdb retains in-frame clones only, with some absent. The table records several thousand clones, about three fifths of them present only once. Sequenced here: tumor tissue, sampled from a patient whose treatment included radiotherapy and nephrectomy. The receptors stem from a man between 60 and 70 years old with renal cell carcinoma. Both conserved end residues are part of each CDR3. The D gene is left open where the match is weak. Clone size is not always given. Where it is, it says once, few, many or a class for expanded clones.

>TRBJ2-7|few|-|TRBV7-2
TGTGCCAGCAGCGCCCAGCGGCAGATGGGCGAGCAGTACTTC
CASSAQRQMGEQYF
>TRBJ1-2|few|-|TRBV28
TGTGCCAGCAGTTACGCCCCGGACGGTGGCTACACCTTC
CASSYAPDGGYTF
>TRBJ2-7|-|-|TRBV7-8
TGTGCCAGCAGTCGGGCAGGACCCTCCTACGAGCAGTACTTC
CASSRAGPSYEQYF
>TRBJ2-7|-|TRBD1|TRBV2
TGTGCCAGCAGGCGACAGGGGACGGCCTACGAGCAGTACTTC
CASRRQGTAYEQYF
>TRBJ1-1|-|-|TRBV6-1
TGTGCCAGCAGGCTATCCAAGGAAATGGAAGCTTTCTTT
CASRLSKEMEAFF
>TRBJ1-6|few|TRBD1|TRBV7-9
TGTGCCAGCAGCTCCGGCCGGACAGGGGTTGGTTCACCCCTCCACTTT
CASSSGRTGVGSPLHF
>TRBJ2-7|-|TRBD2|TRBV5-6
TGTGCCAGCAGCCTGGGACTAGCGGGAGATCGTGAGCAGTACTTC
CASSLGLAGDREQYF
>TRBJ2-1|few|-|TRBV25-1
TGTGCCACCGTTGACAGGAACAATGAGCAGTTCTTC
CATVDRNNEQFF
>TRBJ2-7|large|TRBD2|TRBV9
TGTGCCAGCACACTAGCGGGAGGACCCACGAGCGAGCAGTACTTC
CASTLAGGPTSEQYF
>TRBJ1-1|-|-|TRBV28
TGTGCCAGCAGCCCCGGGGACATGAACACTGAAGCTTTCTTT
CASSPGDMNTEAFF
>TRBJ1-5|-|-|TRBV2
TGTGCCAGCAGTGTCGGAAATCAGCCCCAGCATTTT
CASSVGNQPQHF
>TRBJ2-7|-|-|TRBV28
TGTGCCAGCAGTCTCTCAGGGGTAACGGGCGAGCAGTACTTC
CASSLSGVTGEQYF
>TRBJ2-7|few|-|TRBV19
TGTGCCAGTAGTATTCCGGGAATCGGGTACGAGCAGTACTTC
CASSIPGIGYEQYF
>TRBJ2-7|-|TRBD2|TRBV7-8
TGTGCCAGCAGCTTAGTTGGTCTAGCGGGGTTGTACCAGGTCGACGAGCAGTACTTC
CASSLVGLAGLYQVDEQYF
>TRBJ2-7|-|TRBD1|TRBV11-2
TGTGCCAGCAGCTTAGATAGGGGACAGGCCGCCTACGAGCAGTACTTC
CASSLDRGQAAYEQYF
>TRBJ2-7|-|TRBD1|TRBV10-2
TGCGCCAGCAATCCGACAGGGTACGAGCAGTACTTC
CASNPTGYEQYF
>TRBJ2-7|medium-sized|-|TRBV9
TGTGCCAGCAGCGTAGGACGAGCCTCCTACGAGCAGTACTTC
CASSVGRASYEQYF
>TRBJ1-2|-|TRBD1|TRBV19
TGTGCCAGTAGCCCGAATTCCCAGGGACAGGCGGGCTACACCTTC
CASSPNSQGQAGYTF
>TRBJ2-7|-|-|TRBV4-1
TGCGCCAGCAGCCAAGCCCCGGGCCCCGTCGAGCAGTACTTC
CASSQAPGPVEQYF
>TRBJ2-7|-|TRBD1|TRBV15
TGTGCCACCAGCACCCGAAGGACAGGGACCGAGCAGTACTTC
CATSTRRTGTEQYF
>TRBJ1-3|-|-|TRBV7-9
TGTGCCAGCAGCTTACGCACGGCGTCACCTGGAAACACCATATATTTT
CASSLRTASPGNTIYF
>TRBJ1-2|few|TRBD1|TRBV30
TGTGCCTGGAGTGCGGACAGGGTCCCCGGGAGAGCCTATGGCTACACCTTC
CAWSADRVPGRAYGYTF
>TRBJ1-1|medium-sized|-|TRBV18
TGTGCCAGCTCACCGGGTAAAACGACGAACACTGAAGCTTTCTTT
CASSPGKTTNTEAFF
>TRBJ2-7|few|-|TRBV6-1
TGTGCCAGCAGTTCGGGACGGAACTACGAGCAGTACTTC
CASSSGRNYEQYF
>TRBJ1-6|-|-|TRBV18
TGTGCCAGCTCAGAGGGGGTCGGAAATTCACCCCTCCACTTT
CASSEGVGNSPLHF
>TRBJ1-1|-|TRBD1|TRBV5-4
TGTGCCAGCTTCGGGACAGGGACCACTGAAGCTTTCTTT
CASFGTGTTEAFF
>TRBJ2-7|-|-|TRBV5-5
TGTGCCAGCAGCTTTTCCTACGAGCAGTACTTC
CASSFSYEQYF
>TRBJ1-2|-|-|TRBV28
TGTGCCAGCAGTTTCCACGGACGGGGGCGCTATGGCTACACCTTC
CASSFHGRGRYGYTF
>TRBJ1-1|-|-|TRBV6-5
TGTGCCAGCAGTGGGGGCGCGAACACTGAAGCTTTCTTT
CASSGGANTEAFF
>TRBJ1-1|-|-|TRBV28
TGTGCCAGCACTAGAACAGGTGTCCTGGAAGCTTTCTTT
CASTRTGVLEAFF
>TRBJ1-2|few|TRBD1|TRBV5-4
TGTGCCAGCAGCTTGGCCGGGACAGGGGGCGGCTACACCTTC
CASSLAGTGGGYTF
>TRBJ2-7|medium-sized|TRBD2|TRBV28
TGTGCCAGCAGGCCCGGACTAGCGGGAGAATCAGCCTACGAGCAGTACTTC
CASRPGLAGESAYEQYF
>TRBJ2-6|-|TRBD1|TRBV5-1
TGCGCCAGCAGCGAAAGAGGACAGGGCTATCTCTCTGGGGCCAACGTCCTGACTTTC
CASSERGQGYLSGANVLTF
>TRBJ2-6|-|-|TRBV4-2
TGTGCCAGCAGCCAAGAAGGCGGTGGGGCCAACGTCCTGACTTTC
CASSQEGGGANVLTF
>TRBJ1-1|-|TRBD1|TRBV5-1
TGCGCCAGCAGCTTTGGACAGGGTGGAGTGGGCACTGAAGCTTTCTTT
CASSFGQGGVGTEAFF
>TRBJ2-7|-|-|TRBV2
TGTGCCAGCAGTGTTGAGGCGTCGGGCAGGTACGAGCAGTACTTC
CASSVEASGRYEQYF
>TRBJ2-5|few|-|TRBV11-2
TGTGCCAGCAGCTCCCGCCCCGACAGCGCTCAAGAGACCCAGTACTTC
CASSSRPDSAQETQYF
>TRBJ2-7|few|TRBD1|TRBV2
TGTGCCAGCGCCCCGGGACAGGGTGGCGAGCAGTACTTC
CASAPGQGGEQYF
>TRBJ2-7|-|TRBD2|TRBV4-2
TGTGCCAGCAGCCAAGATCGCGCTAGCGGGACCTACGAGCAGTACTTC
CASSQDRASGTYEQYF
>TRBJ2-7|-|TRBD2|TRBV19
TGTGCCAGTAATGGAGTAGCGGGAGGGCCGGTCTACGAGCAGTACTTC
CASNGVAGGPVYEQYF
>TRBJ2-5|few|-|TRBV7-9
TGTGCCAGCAGCTTAGGGTCTTCCCGCCGGGAGACCCAGTACTTC
CASSLGSSRRETQYF